Listed below are T cell receptor beta chains from one sample, sequenced in a study of CXCR3-negative and CXCR3-positive naive CD8 T cells. TCRdb reprocessed the 5' RACE reads, keeping one entry per CDR3 protein, no DNA. The sample table includes over 70,000 distinct CDR3 sequences. The specimen was naive CXCR3+ CD8+ T cells from blood. The source is a human donor in good health. Some clones in this sample may be carry-over from other donors' samples. CDR3s include the opening cysteine and the closing phenylalanine or tryptophan.

j_gene: TRBJ2-4
v_gene: TRBV29-1
CDR3aa: CSVVGTLAKNIQYF

j_gene: TRBJ2-1
v_gene: TRBV28
CDR3aa: CASCLTLYNEQFF

j_gene: TRBJ2-7
v_gene: TRBV7-6
CDR3aa: CASSLGGQDEQYF

j_gene: TRBJ1-2
v_gene: TRBV29-1
CDR3aa: CSGGETGDGYTF

j_gene: TRBJ2-7
v_gene: TRBV2
CDR3aa: CASSERESYEQYF

j_gene: TRBJ2-5
v_gene: TRBV20-1
CDR3aa: CSARASGAIRETQYF

j_gene: TRBJ1-1
v_gene: TRBV6-2/TRBV6-3
CDR3aa: CASSRFLNTEAFF

j_gene: TRBJ1-1
v_gene: TRBV7-8
CDR3aa: CASSLGAAEAFF

j_gene: TRBJ1-1
v_gene: TRBV2
CDR3aa: CASSRQGAAEAFF

j_gene: TRBJ1-5
v_gene: TRBV28
CDR3aa: CASSPWGPQHF

j_gene: TRBJ2-2
v_gene: TRBV4-3
CDR3aa: CASAGTDLGELFF

j_gene: TRBJ1-1
v_gene: TRBV4-1
CDR3aa: CASSQDARSNTEAFF

j_gene: TRBJ2-2
v_gene: TRBV6-5
CDR3aa: CASSPSGPSGTGELFF

j_gene: TRBJ2-1
v_gene: TRBV28
CDR3aa: CASRTTGDDEQFF

j_gene: TRBJ2-3
v_gene: TRBV12-3/TRBV12-4
CDR3aa: CASRRQGSSTDTQYF

j_gene: TRBJ2-3
v_gene: TRBV29-1
CDR3aa: CSVEDPKGAGEDTQYF

j_gene: TRBJ2-3
v_gene: TRBV20-1
CDR3aa: CSASPRGRDTQYF

j_gene: TRBJ2-7
v_gene: TRBV27
CDR3aa: CASSTTAGLAFYEQYF

j_gene: TRBJ2-1
v_gene: TRBV29-1
CDR3aa: CSVFRPNVYNEQFF

j_gene: TRBJ2-7
v_gene: TRBV6-2/TRBV6-3
CDR3aa: CSSREDSLCEQYF

j_gene: TRBJ2-3
v_gene: TRBV7-6
CDR3aa: CASSMTGDTDTQYF

j_gene: TRBJ1-4
v_gene: TRBV28
CDR3aa: CASTPLGEEKKLFF

j_gene: TRBJ2-5
v_gene: TRBV28
CDR3aa: CASSLATEKQETQYF

j_gene: TRBJ2-2
v_gene: TRBV5-5
CDR3aa: CASSLNGGAYTGELFF

j_gene: TRBJ2-7
v_gene: TRBV4-1
CDR3aa: CASSVARTGASYEQYF

j_gene: TRBJ2-7
v_gene: TRBV19
CDR3aa: CASSGGRGGYEQYF

j_gene: TRBJ2-1
v_gene: TRBV25-1
CDR3aa: CASSGGDRDTFAAEQFF

j_gene: TRBJ2-3
v_gene: TRBV12-3/TRBV12-4
CDR3aa: CASSLAGDTQYF

j_gene: TRBJ2-5
v_gene: TRBV4-2
CDR3aa: CASSPAVGSGEETQYF

j_gene: TRBJ2-3
v_gene: TRBV20-1
CDR3aa: CSARPLAGGLADTQYF

j_gene: TRBJ2-1
v_gene: TRBV20-1
CDR3aa: CSAPKRGSSYNEQFF

j_gene: TRBJ2-7
v_gene: TRBV12-3/TRBV12-4
CDR3aa: CASSLGTGPYYEQYF

j_gene: TRBJ2-3
v_gene: TRBV7-6
CDR3aa: CASYPGQPTDTQYF

j_gene: TRBJ1-2
v_gene: TRBV29-1
CDR3aa: CSVDAEHNYGYTF

j_gene: TRBJ2-2
v_gene: TRBV20-1
CDR3aa: CSASGEDKRATGELFF

j_gene: TRBJ2-1
v_gene: TRBV12-3/TRBV12-4
CDR3aa: CASSFFVWGARIVEQFF

j_gene: TRBJ1-1
v_gene: TRBV11-3
CDR3aa: CASSVGGPNTEAFF

j_gene: TRBJ2-3
v_gene: TRBV7-3
CDR3aa: CASSLNGPTDTQYF

j_gene: TRBJ2-1
v_gene: TRBV29-1
CDR3aa: CSVKDLQRSSYNEQFF

j_gene: TRBJ1-1
v_gene: TRBV27
CDR3aa: CASSSPGIGTEAFF

j_gene: TRBJ2-7
v_gene: TRBV7-8
CDR3aa: CASRDPGQWTYEQYF

j_gene: TRBJ2-1
v_gene: TRBV28
CDR3aa: CASSSEGPSSYNEQFF

j_gene: TRBJ2-7
v_gene: TRBV20-1
CDR3aa: CPLPGVPKYEQYF

j_gene: TRBJ2-7
v_gene: TRBV5-1
CDR3aa: CASSLGQIYEQYF

j_gene: TRBJ2-4
v_gene: TRBV28
CDR3aa: CASSRHASMDSLAKNIQYF

j_gene: TRBJ2-1
v_gene: TRBV28
CDR3aa: CASRKGSEDEQFF